By sample share, the clone carrying this TCR beta chain is medium-sized. Germline-derived CDR1 and CDR2 are SGDLS and YYNGEE. Trimming cost V 1 base and J 3 bases, with 11 bases left between them. The CDR3 loop spans 15 amino acids. This specimen belongs to a study of sequential checkpoint blockade in melanoma. Noted treatment: randomized to nivolumab then ipilimumab (arm A) or the reverse (arm B). Clones were read by immunoSEQ multiplex PCR, and TCRdb kept only the in-frame ones, dropping some. The sample lists about 900 clones, less than 25% occurring once. The chain links TRBV9 to TRBJ2-1; a weak D match, TRBD2 (6 bases). Sequencing used tumor tissue (inferred from file names), obtained from a patient given nivolumab and ipilimumab in sequence. This TCR derives from a human donor with melanoma. CDR3 coding DNA: TGTGCCAGCAGCGTACGGGAGAGGGGCTACAATGAGCAGTTCTTC. Translated, it gives CASSVRERGYNEQFF.